A single sample is the source of the 9 T cell receptor beta chains below, sequenced in a study of blood T cell repertoires in COVID-19. Clones were sequenced by immunoSEQ multiplex PCR, and TCRdb holds only the in-frame ones, with some missing. The table records about 180,000 clones, about 86% of them present only once. The specimen was peripheral blood. These TCRs come from a man aged 50 or older with active or convalescent COVID-19.

The V gene is TRBV7-2, the J gene TRBJ2-2; no definite D call. The CDR3 is made up of 11 amino acids. V lost 2 bases and J lost 7, with 2 bases in between. Germline V lookup: CDR1 SGHTA, CDR2 FQGNSA. The CDR3 reads CASSLLGELFF. The DNA of the CDR3 is TGTGCCAGCAGCTTACTCGGGGAGCTGTTTTTT.

The chain joins TRBV7-9 to TRBJ1-3; tentative D call: TRBD1 (6 bases). Trimming cost V 5 bases and J 4 bases, with 12 bases left between them. The CDR3 totals 14 residues. Germline-derived CDR1 and CDR2 are SEHNR and FQNEAQ (reference sequence). Here the CDR3 reads CASSNRVGGNTIYF. The CDR3 DNA follows: TGTGCCAGCAGCAACAGGGTAGGAGGAAACACCATATATTTT.

The CDR3, as DNA: TGTGCCAGCAGCTTGTTGGCAGCGAACACCGGGGAGCTGTTTTTT. Its protein is CASSLLAANTGELFF. The genes are TRBV5-6 and TRBJ2-2; no firm D call. The V gene's germline CDR1 is SGHDT and CDR2 YYEEEE. Trimming stripped 1 base from V and 0 bases from J, with 7 bases between. There are 15 residues in the CDR3.

The chain uses TRBV5-1 and TRBJ1-5, with 11 bases that match TRBD1. After removal of 0 bases from V and 7 bases from J, the junction contained 3 bases not matched to a gene. The CDR3 runs 15 residues. Germline loops: CDR1 SGHRS, CDR2 YFSETQ. CDR3 loop: CASSLEGTGGQPQHF. Here the CDR3 DNA reads TGCGCCAGCAGCTTGGAGGGGACAGGGGGACAGCCCCAGCATTTT.

This chain joins TRBV5-1 and TRBJ2-6, with TRBD1 matching 9 bases. Germline CDR1 SGHRS, CDR2 YFSETQ. The CDR3 length is 14 residues. V dropped 7 bases and J dropped 4; count of bases not matched to a gene: 3. The CDR3 loop reads CASGQGTGANVLTF. As DNA, the CDR3 is TGCGCCAGCGGACAGGGGACCGGGGCCAACGTCCTGACTTTC.

This chain uses TRBV7-9 with TRBJ1-2, with TRBD1 matching 8 bases. Losses at the gene ends were 5 bases for V and 5 bases for J; bases not matched to a gene: 10. The CDR3 totals 15 residues. Germline loops: CDR1 SEHNR, CDR2 FQNEAQ (reference sequence). The CDR3 DNA reads TGTGCCAGCAGCCAGAGGGACAGGTCAAGTTATGGCTACACCTTC. Translating it yields CASSQRDRSSYGYTF. Based on the CDR3 plus reference TRBV7-9 and TRBJ1-2, the full variable domain is DTGVSQNPRHKITKRGQNVTFRCDPISEHNRLYWYRQTLGQGPEFLTYFQNEAQLEKSRLLSDRFSAERPKGSFSTLEIQRTEQGDSAMYLCASSQRDRSSYGYTFGSGTRLTVV.

The genes are TRBV28 and TRBJ1-1; D unclear. The CDR3 length is 14 residues. CDR1 and CDR2 (germline): MDHEN, SYDVKM. The V and J ends lost 6 bases and 3 bases respectively, with 14 bases between them. CDR3 loop: CASSQTYVYTEAFF. The CDR3 nucleotides read TGTGCCAGCAGCCAAACCTACGTGTACACTGAAGCTTTCTTT.

This clone was counted a few times. The chain uses TRBV2 and TRBJ2-2, with no clear D. The germline CDR1 and CDR2 sequences are SNHLY and FYNNEI. The CDR3 is 12 residues long. The V end was cut by 8 bases, the J end by 6 bases, with 10 bases between. For the CDR3, the DNA is TGTGCCAGCTCTCGCGAATCCGGGGAGCTGTTTTTT. Amino acids: CASSRESGELFF.

The chain recombines TRBV28 with TRBJ1-2; 7 bases are a match to TRBD1. J lost 3 bases, V lost 7 bases, and 8 bases had no gene match. The germline V gene has CDR1 MDHEN and CDR2 SYDVKM. The CDR3 runs to 14 residues. The CDR3 here is CASKTTGVDYGYTF. The CDR3 DNA is TGTGCCAGCAAAACTACAGGGGTAGACTATGGCTACACCTTC.